The 4 T cell receptor beta chains presented below share a single source sample, sequenced in a study of T cell responses to AZD1222 COVID-19 vaccine (dated by TCRdb to the early 2020s). Per the publication, the time point label means: baseline before first vaccination. The library was produced with the immunoSEQ multiplex PCR assay. As stored in TCRdb, this immuneACCESS dataset retains in-frame rearrangements with V and J assigned. A fraction of the clones does not appear; measured against another copy, unresolved V genes explain less than half of the discrepancy, and the remainder lacks a known reason. The sample includes more than 100,000 clones, with about nine tenths observed a single time. Together, the top ten hold approximately 1.5% of the sample. Material: peripheral blood, obtained on day 0 of AZD1222 vaccination. The receptors were sampled from an adult in good health.

A single count supports this clone. The genes are TRBV23-1 and TRBJ2-7, with D maybe TRBD1 (6 bases). TRBV23-1 is treated as an ORF (open reading frame) with a function not yet certain. Trimming pared 8 bases from V and 5 bases from J, leaving 19 bases between. The CDR3 has 14 residues. CDR3: CASHHGTRKNEQYF. CDR3 sequence (DNA): TGCGCCAGCCACCACGGGACACGGAAAAACGAGCAGTACTTC.

The V gene is TRBV19, the J gene TRBJ2-5; TRBD2 aligns across 8 bases. Germline V gene lookup returns CDR1 LNHDA and CDR2 SQIVND (reference sequence). This CDR3 spans 15 amino acids. Trimming removed 5 bases from V and 5 bases from J; junction bases left unmatched: 10. This chain's CDR3 is CASSPSGGGVETQYF. The CDR3 DNA is TGTGCCAGTAGTCCTTCGGGAGGGGGGGTGGAGACCCAGTACTTC. Looking up the rest from reference TRBV19 and TRBJ2-5 gives the full variable domain: DGGITQSPKYLFRKEGQNVTLSCEQNLNHDAMYWYRQDPGQGLRLIYYSQIVNDFQKGDIAEGYSVSREKKESFPLTVTSAQKNPTAFYLCASSPSGGGVETQYFGPGTRLLVL.

The chain recombines TRBV23-1 with TRBJ2-7; 9 positions agree with TRBD2. TRBV23-1 counts as an open reading frame of uncertain function. V dropped 8 bases and J dropped 6; count of bases not matched to a gene: 17. The CDR3 length is 16 residues. The CDR3 sequence: CASPEFNPLAGSEQYF. The CDR3 DNA sequence: TGCGCCAGCCCCGAATTTAACCCGCTAGCGGGGAGCGAGCAGTACTTC.

The chain employs TRBV10-3 and TRBJ2-2; D unresolved. Trimming removed 0 bases at V and 0 bases at J, with 5 bases between. The CDR3 totals 15 residues. The germline V gene has CDR1 ENHRY and CDR2 SYGVKD. For the CDR3, the DNA is TGTGCCATCAGTGAGTCGAGATCGAACACCGGGGAGCTGTTTTTT. Protein sequence: CAISESRSNTGELFF.